The 7 T cell receptor beta chains below come from one sample, sequenced in a study of long-term antiretroviral therapy in people with HIV. The assay, immunoSEQ v3.0, was run at survey level. Assay used: immunoSEQ multiplex PCR; TCRdb lists only in-frame clones, some missing. The profile shows about 24,000 clones, around 86% of them singletons. Sequences were derived from unsorted PBMCs, sampled at the start of antiretroviral therapy, before treatment. Every receptor here comes from a woman in her late teens or twenties with HIV.

The chain is built from TRBV6-5 and TRBJ1-3; maybe TRBD1 (5 bases). Germline V lookup: CDR1 MNHEY, CDR2 SVGAGI. The CDR3 runs 15 residues. The ends were cut back, 6 bases at V and 2 bases at J, with 14 bases in the middle. The CDR3 spells CASRQSGTAGNTIYF. The CDR3 DNA reads TGTGCCAGCAGACAATCTGGGACGGCTGGAAACACCATATATTTT.

The chain links TRBV9 to TRBJ2-3, with a weak D call TRBD2 (6 bases). Germline loops: CDR1 SGDLS, CDR2 YYNGEE. Trimming left V 0 bases short and J 0 bases short, with 11 bases between. This CDR3 contains 16 residues. CDR3 region: CASSVEIAVSTDTQYF. The CDR3 bases are TGTGCCAGCAGCGTAGAAATAGCGGTCAGCACAGATACGCAGTATTTT.

The V and J genes are TRBV13 and TRBJ1-1; D uncertain. The CDR3 extends over 13 amino acids. From germline, CDR1 is PRHDT and CDR2 FYEKMQ (reference sequence). V was cut by 4 bases and J by 4 bases, with 10 bases left in between. CDR3 coding DNA: TGTGCCAGCAGCTCGTCCGTGGGCACTGAAGCTTTCTTT. It codes for CASSSSVGTEAFF.

Only a few counts were recorded for this clone. The gene calls are TRBV7-6 and TRBJ1-1, with D possibly matching TRBD1 (6 bases). This CDR3 region has 14 residues. CDR1 SGHVS and CDR2 FNYEAQ come from the germline V gene. Trimming took off 3 bases at V and 0 bases at J, with 8 bases between the two ends. The CDR3 nucleotides are TGTGCCAGCAGCTTGACAGGAATGAACACTGAAGCTTTCTTT. Translation gives CASSLTGMNTEAFF.

The genes are TRBV7-3 and TRBJ2-2; D gene ambiguous. Germline CDR1 reads SGHTA; CDR2 reads FQGTGA. The length of the CDR3 is 13 residues. The V gene lost 5 bases and the J gene lost 7 bases, with 11 bases spanning the gap. CDR3 in amino acids: CASSPTYDGELFF. The DNA for the CDR3 is TGTGCCAGCAGCCCGACGTATGACGGGGAGCTGTTTTTT. Full variable domain (remainder filled in from reference TRBV7-3 and TRBJ2-2): GAGVSQTPSNKVTEKGKYVELRCDPISGHTALYWYRQSLGQGPEFLIYFQGTGAADDSGLPNDRFFAVRPEGSVSTLKIQRTERGDSAVYLCASSPTYDGELFFGEGSRLTVL.

The chain links TRBV29-1 to TRBJ1-3; TRBD1 aligns across 9 bases. The germline V gene has CDR1 SQVTM and CDR2 ANQGSEA. This CDR3 has 15 residues. V dropped 4 bases and J dropped 4; count of bases not matched to a gene: 8. CDR3 DNA: TGCAGCGTTGTAAAGGACAGGGGCTTCGGAAACACCATATATTTT. This gives the protein CSVVKDRGFGNTIYF.

The CDR3 coding sequence is TGCGCCAGCAGCTTAGTTTATGTGAATACAGTCTCCTACGAGCAGTACTTC. Residues: CASSLVYVNTVSYEQYF. The chain carries TRBV5-1 and TRBJ2-7; D call uncertain. V was pared by 2 bases and J by 0 bases, with 18 bases between. Germline V gene lookup returns CDR1 SGHRS and CDR2 YFSETQ. The CDR3 covers 17 residues.